In its sample, the clone carrying this TCR beta chain was seen a few times. Its antigen remains unidentified. This entry belongs to a study of beta chain features in type 1 diabetes. Sequencing targeted expressed TCRB transcripts, as all isolated RNA had been reverse transcribed. Using immunoSEQ multiplex PCR, the repertoire was profiled, and TCRdb retains in-frame clones only, with some absent. The table lists 640,000 or so clones, around 15% of them singletons, with just under 0.04% in the top ten. Notes on the study in general: Any role of HLA type in TCRB rearrangement remained unresolved here. The study found moderately but significantly shorter TCRB CDR3s in all four CD4+ subsets of Type 1 diabetes patients.

Naive, central memory, regulatory and stem cell-like memory cells within the CD4+ compartment were sorted using CD45RO/CCR7/CD25/CD127/CD95/CD27. The V end was cut by 0 bases, the J end by 7 bases, with 5 bases between. This CDR3 has 12 amino acids. Looked up from germline, CDR1 is SGHTA and CDR2 is FQGNSA. The source of this sequence is a man aged 18 to 30 with type 1 diabetes. This rearrangement joins TRBV7-2 to TRBJ2-3; D gene ambiguous. The source material was naive CD4+ T cells from blood. The CDR3 sequence is CASSLASYTQYF. CDR3 DNA: TGTGCCAGCAGCTTAGCGAGTTATACGCAGTATTTT.